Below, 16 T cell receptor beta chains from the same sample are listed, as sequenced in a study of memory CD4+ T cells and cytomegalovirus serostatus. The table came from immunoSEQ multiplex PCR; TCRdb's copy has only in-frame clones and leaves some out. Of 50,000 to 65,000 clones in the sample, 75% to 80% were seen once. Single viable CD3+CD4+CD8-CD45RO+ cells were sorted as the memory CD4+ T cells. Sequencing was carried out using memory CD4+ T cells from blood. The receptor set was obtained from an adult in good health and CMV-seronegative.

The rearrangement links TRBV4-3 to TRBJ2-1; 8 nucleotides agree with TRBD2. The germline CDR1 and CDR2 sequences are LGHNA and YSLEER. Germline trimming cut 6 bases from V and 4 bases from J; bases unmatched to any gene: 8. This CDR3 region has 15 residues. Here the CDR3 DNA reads TGCGCCAGCAGTCCACTAGCGGCCCTTTACAATGAGCAGTTCTTC. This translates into CASSPLAALYNEQFF.

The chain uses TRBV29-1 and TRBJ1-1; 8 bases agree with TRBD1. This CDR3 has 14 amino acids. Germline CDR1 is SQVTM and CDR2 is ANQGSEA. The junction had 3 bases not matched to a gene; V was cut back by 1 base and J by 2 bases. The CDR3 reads CSVEVQGENTEAFF. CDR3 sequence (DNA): TGCAGCGTTGAAGTACAGGGGGAAAACACTGAAGCTTTCTTT.

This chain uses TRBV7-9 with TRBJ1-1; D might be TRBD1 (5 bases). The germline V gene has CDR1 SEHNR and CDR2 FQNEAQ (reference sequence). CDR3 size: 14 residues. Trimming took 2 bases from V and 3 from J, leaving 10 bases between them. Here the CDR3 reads CASSLTNRYTEAFF. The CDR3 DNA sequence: TGTGCCAGCAGCTTAACTAACAGGTACACTGAAGCTTTCTTT.

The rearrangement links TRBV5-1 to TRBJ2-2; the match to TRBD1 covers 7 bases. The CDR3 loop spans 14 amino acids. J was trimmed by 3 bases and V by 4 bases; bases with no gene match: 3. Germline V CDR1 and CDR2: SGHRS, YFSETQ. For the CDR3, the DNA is TGCGCCAGCAGCCGACAGGGTGACACCGGGGAGCTGTTTTTT. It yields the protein CASSRQGDTGELFF.

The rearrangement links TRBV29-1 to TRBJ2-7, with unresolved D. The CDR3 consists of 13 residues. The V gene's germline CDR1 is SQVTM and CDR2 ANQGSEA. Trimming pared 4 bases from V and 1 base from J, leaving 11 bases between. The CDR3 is CSVAVRRSYEQYF. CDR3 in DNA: TGCAGCGTTGCTGTCCGAAGGTCCTACGAGCAGTACTTC.

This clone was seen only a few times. CDR3 in amino acids: CASSGTGVLGYGYTF. The CDR3 bases are TGTGCCAGCAGCGGGACAGGGGTTCTCGGCTATGGCTACACCTTC. The chain has TRBV5-6 and TRBJ1-2; 10 nucleotides match TRBD1. Per germline, CDR1 SGHDT and CDR2 YYEEEE. The CDR3 consists of 15 residues. V gave up 4 bases and J gave up 4 bases; unmatched junction bases: 7.

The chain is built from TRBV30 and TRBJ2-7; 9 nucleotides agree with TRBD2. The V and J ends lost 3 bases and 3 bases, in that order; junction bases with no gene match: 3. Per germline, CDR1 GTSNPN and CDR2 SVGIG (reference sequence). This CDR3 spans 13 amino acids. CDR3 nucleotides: TGTGCCTGGAGGGCGGGGGGGCTCTACGAGCAGTACTTC. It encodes CAWRAGGLYEQYF.

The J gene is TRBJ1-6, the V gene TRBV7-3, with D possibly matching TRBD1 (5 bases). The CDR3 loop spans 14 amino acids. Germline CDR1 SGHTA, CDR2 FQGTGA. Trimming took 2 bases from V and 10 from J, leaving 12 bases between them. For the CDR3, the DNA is TGTGCCAGCAGCTTAGGCGGGACGGGGTCACCCCTCCACTTT. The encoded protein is CASSLGGTGSPLHF.

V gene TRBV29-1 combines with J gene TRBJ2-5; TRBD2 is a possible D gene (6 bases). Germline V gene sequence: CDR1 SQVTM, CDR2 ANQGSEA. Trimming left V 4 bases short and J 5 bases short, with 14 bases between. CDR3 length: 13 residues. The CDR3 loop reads CSVGGGGPETQYF. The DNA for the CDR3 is TGCAGCGTTGGGGGAGGCGGGCCCGAGACCCAGTACTTC.

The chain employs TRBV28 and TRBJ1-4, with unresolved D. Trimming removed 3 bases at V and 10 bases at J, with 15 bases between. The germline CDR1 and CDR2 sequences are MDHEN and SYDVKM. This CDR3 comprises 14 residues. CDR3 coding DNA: TGTGCCAGCAGTTTGCCTGACCGGGCCGGAAAACTGTTTTTT. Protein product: CASSLPDRAGKLFF.

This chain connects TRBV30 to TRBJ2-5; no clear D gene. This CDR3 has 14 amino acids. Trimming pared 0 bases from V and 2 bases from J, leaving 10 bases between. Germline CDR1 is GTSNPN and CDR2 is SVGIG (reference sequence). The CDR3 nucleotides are TGTGCCTGGAGTGTACTGGCTACTCAAGAGACCCAGTACTTC. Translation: CAWSVLATQETQYF.

The CDR3 nucleotides read TGTGCCAGCTTCCGGGACACCTCCTACGAGCAGTACTTC. This gives the protein CASFRDTSYEQYF. The rearrangement uses TRBV2 and TRBJ2-7; maybe TRBD1 (6 bases). The germline gives CDR1 SNHLY, CDR2 FYNNEI. The CDR3 spans 13 residues. V was shortened by 8 bases and J by 0 bases, with 11 bases between the two germline ends.

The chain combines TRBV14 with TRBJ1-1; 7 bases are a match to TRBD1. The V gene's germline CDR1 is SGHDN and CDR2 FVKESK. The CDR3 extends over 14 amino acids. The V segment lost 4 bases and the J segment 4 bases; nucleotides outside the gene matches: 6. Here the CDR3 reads CASSRQGGLTEAFF. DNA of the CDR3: TGTGCCAGCAGCCGACAGGGAGGGCTCACTGAAGCTTTCTTT.

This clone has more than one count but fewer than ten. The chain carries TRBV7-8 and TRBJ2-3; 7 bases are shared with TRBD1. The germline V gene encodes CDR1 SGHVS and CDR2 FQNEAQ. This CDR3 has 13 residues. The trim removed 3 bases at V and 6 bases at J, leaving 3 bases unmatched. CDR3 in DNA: TGTGCCAGCAGCTTGACAGGGCGGGATACGCAGTATTTT. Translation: CASSLTGRDTQYF.

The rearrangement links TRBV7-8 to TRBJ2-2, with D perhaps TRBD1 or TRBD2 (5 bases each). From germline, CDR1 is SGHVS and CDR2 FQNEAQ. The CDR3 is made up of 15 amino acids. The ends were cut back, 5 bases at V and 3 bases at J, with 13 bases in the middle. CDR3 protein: CASSLRDLYTGELFF. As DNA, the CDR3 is TGTGCCAGCAGCCTCCGGGACCTTTACACCGGGGAGCTGTTTTTT.

The CDR3 DNA follows: TGCGCCAGCAGCTCGGGGCGTCTTTCCTACGAGCAGTACTTC. Amino acids: CASSSGRLSYEQYF. V usage is TRBV5-1 and J usage is TRBJ2-7; perhaps D is TRBD1 or TRBD2 (5 bases each). The CDR3 contains 14 residues. Germline V CDR1 and CDR2: SGHRS, YFSETQ. V lost 3 bases and J lost 1, with 11 bases in between.